These 17 T cell receptor beta chains originate from one sample sequenced in a study of response to subunit inactivated influenza vaccine. TCRdb re-derived calls from the RT-PCR reads in MiXCR, one entry per CDR3 protein. Here the sample spans 500,000 or so distinct CDR3 sequences, 16% being singletons. The sequencing used CD4+ T cells sorted from PBMCs, collected around 25 months after vaccination. These receptors were collected from a man between 50 and 75 years old who received an inactivated influenza vaccine.

In its sample, this clonotype was seen a few times. J is TRBJ1-2 and V is TRBV5-6, with D unclear. CDR3 size: 12 residues. The germline gives CDR1 SGHDT, CDR2 YYEEEE. V lost 1 base, J lost 8 bases, and 9 bases lay in between. This CDR3 is CASSLSSVGYTF. For the CDR3, the DNA is TGTGCCAGCAGCTTGTCCTCTGTAGGCTACACCTTC.

In this sample, this clonotype turned up many times. V and J are TRBV5-1 and TRBJ1-5; D uncertain. CDR3 length equals 16 residues. CDR1 SGHRS and CDR2 YFSETQ come from the germline V gene. Trimming stripped 0 bases from V and 0 bases from J, with 10 bases between. CDR3 DNA sequence: TGCGCCAGCAGCTTGGACGGAGAGACTAGCAATCAGCCCCAGCATTTT. This codes for CASSLDGETSNQPQHF.

This clonotype was observed at least ten times. DNA for the CDR3: TGTGCCAGCAGCCAGGCCAAAATTTCCACCGGGGAGCTGTTTTTT. It encodes CASSQAKISTGELFF. The chain recombines TRBV14 with TRBJ2-2; no firm D call. V was pared by 3 bases and J by 4 bases, with 12 bases between. CDR3 length: 15 amino acids. Germline CDR1 SGHDN, CDR2 FVKESK.

The rearrangement links TRBV7-2 to TRBJ1-2; perhaps TRBD1 as D (6 bases). Per the germline V gene, CDR1 is SGHTA and CDR2 is FQGNSA. V was shortened by 5 bases and J by 4 bases, with 11 bases between the two germline ends. This CDR3 has 13 residues. Here the CDR3 reads CASSPDSLYGYTF. CDR3 sequence (DNA): TGTGCCAGCAGCCCGGACAGTCTCTATGGCTACACCTTC.

This clonotype has at least ten counts. This chain uses TRBV12-3 or TRBV12-4 with TRBJ2-7, with 7 nucleotides matching TRBD2. Trimming at V came to 2 bases and at J to 7 bases, leaving 8 bases not matched to a gene. There are 14 residues in the CDR3. The CDR3 DNA sequence: TGTGCCAGCAGTTTATCGGGCGGGGGAATGGAGCAGTACTTC. Translating it yields CASSLSGGGMEQYF.

The chain uses TRBV19 and TRBJ2-1; D uncertain. This CDR3 has 17 amino acids. Trimming cost V 0 bases and J 0 bases, with 12 bases left between them. CDR1 and CDR2 from the germline V gene are LNHDA and SQIVND (reference sequence). In DNA form, the CDR3 reads TGTGCCAGTAGTATAGATCCGCCCGGAAGCTCCTACAATGAGCAGTTCTTC. Its translation is CASSIDPPGSSYNEQFF.

The chain joins TRBV11-2 to TRBJ1-4; 7 nucleotides match TRBD1. The CDR3 extends over 14 amino acids. Trimming cost V 5 bases and J 7 bases; bases outside gene matches: 7. Germline values: CDR1 SGHAT, CDR2 FQNNGV. The CDR3 DNA sequence: TGTGCCAGCAGCCACGGGACAGCTTTTGAAAAACTGTTTTTT. This translates into CASSHGTAFEKLFF. Supplemented by reference TRBV11-2 and TRBJ1-4, the full variable domain reads EAGVAQSPRYKIIEKRQSVAFWCNPISGHATLYWYQQILGQGPKLLIQFQNNGVVDDSQLPKDRFSAERLKGVDSTLKIQPAKLEDSAVYLCASSHGTAFEKLFFGSGTQLSVL.

This clonotype was found a few times. The chain couples TRBV7-2 to TRBJ2-2, with D possibly being TRBD2 (5 bases). Looked up from germline, CDR1 is SGHTA and CDR2 is FQGNSA. Trimming removed 11 bases at V and 1 base at J, with 8 bases between. The CDR3 covers 12 residues. CDR3 in DNA: TGTGCCGAGGGCGAGAACACCGGGGAGCTGTTTTTT. Protein product: CAEGENTGELFF.

This clonotype was found a few times. This rearrangement joins TRBV15 to TRBJ2-2; no firm D call. Germline V CDR1 and CDR2: LNHNV, YYDKDF (reference sequence). The CDR3 consists of 13 residues. V lost 9 bases and J 4 bases, leaving 12 bases between the germline ends. The CDR3 sequence is CATQLPGTGELFF. In DNA, the CDR3 is TGTGCCACTCAGCTTCCAGGCACCGGGGAGCTGTTTTTT.

This sequence joins TRBV9 and TRBJ2-4; the match to TRBD2 covers 9 bases. V was clipped by 4 bases and J by 1 base; unmatched bases: 6. CDR3 length: 16 amino acids. The germline V gene encodes CDR1 SGDLS and CDR2 YYNGEE. The CDR3 region has the DNA TGTGCCAGCAGCCCCCGCGGGGGGGCCGCCAAAAACATTCAGTACTTC. Its translation is CASSPRGGAAKNIQYF.

The sample holds many counts of this clonotype. V usage is TRBV11-2 and J usage is TRBJ1-1, with a weak D call TRBD1 (6 bases). The CDR3 is made up of 17 amino acids. Germline V CDR1 and CDR2: SGHAT, FQNNGV. The V and J ends lost 6 bases and 0 bases respectively, with 20 bases between them. The CDR3 DNA reads TGTGCCAGCAGATCTACAAGCCAGGGGAGACTGAACACTGAAGCTTTCTTT. This gives the protein CASRSTSQGRLNTEAFF.

This clonotype was seen repeatedly, ten times or more. The V gene is TRBV5-1, the J gene TRBJ1-3; unclear D gene. The CDR3 extends over 14 amino acids. From germline, CDR1 is SGHRS and CDR2 YFSETQ. V was shortened by 5 bases and J by 0 bases, with 9 bases between the two germline ends. The CDR3 sequence: CASRDPFSGNTIYF. In DNA, the CDR3 is TGCGCCAGCAGGGACCCCTTCTCTGGAAACACCATATATTTT.

This clonotype was seen ten or more times. The chain combines TRBV5-1 with TRBJ2-5; 10 bases are a match to TRBD1. With 4 bases clipped from V and 2 bases from J, the junction kept 5 bases outside the gene matches. The germline V gene has CDR1 SGHRS and CDR2 YFSETQ. This CDR3 is 15 amino acids long. DNA for the CDR3: TGCGCCAGCAGCCTCAGGACAGGGGGACAAGAGACCCAGTACTTC. It is translated as CASSLRTGGQETQYF.

This chain links TRBV7-9 with TRBJ2-7; 12 nucleotides match TRBD1. The CDR3 contains 15 residues. J gave up 7 bases and V 3 bases, and 7 bases lay outside the gene matches. Per the germline V gene, CDR1 is SEHNR and CDR2 is FQNEAQ (reference sequence). CDR3 bases: TGTGCCAGCAGCTTTCACCGGGACAGGGGGCGGGAGCAGTACTTC. It codes for CASSFHRDRGREQYF.

The chain has TRBV19 and TRBJ2-5; D uncertain. The CDR3 length is 13 residues. Per germline, CDR1 LNHDA and CDR2 SQIVND (reference sequence). Trimming cost V 0 bases and J 5 bases, with 7 bases left between them. CDR3 DNA sequence: TGTGCCAGTAGTATAGATGGCGGCGAGACCCAGTACTTC. It is translated as CASSIDGGETQYF. Complete variable domain (other parts from reference TRBV19 and TRBJ2-5): DGGITQSPKYLFRKEGQNVTLSCEQNLNHDAMYWYRQDPGQGLRLIYYSQIVNDFQKGDIAEGYSVSREKKESFPLTVTSAQKNPTAFYLCASSIDGGETQYFGPGTRLLVL.

This clonotype has a handful of counts. The V call is TRBV5-1, the J call TRBJ2-7; D possibly matches TRBD1 or TRBD2 (6 bases each). This CDR3 has 13 amino acids. The ends were cut back, 6 bases at V and 2 bases at J, with 12 bases in the middle. The V gene's germline CDR1 is SGHRS and CDR2 YFSETQ. CDR3 sequence (DNA): TGCGCCAGCAAACAGGGAGGTACCTACGAGCAGTACTTC. Translating gives CASKQGGTYEQYF.

This clonotype was detected a few times. This chain connects TRBV5-1 to TRBJ2-3; no clear D gene. V gave up 1 base and J gave up 6 bases, with 12 bases separating them. The CDR3 totals 14 residues. Germline CDR1 and CDR2: SGHRS and YFSETQ. The CDR3 reads CASSLLSVRDTQYF. CDR3 nucleotides: TGCGCCAGCAGCTTGCTATCCGTGCGGGATACGCAGTATTTT.